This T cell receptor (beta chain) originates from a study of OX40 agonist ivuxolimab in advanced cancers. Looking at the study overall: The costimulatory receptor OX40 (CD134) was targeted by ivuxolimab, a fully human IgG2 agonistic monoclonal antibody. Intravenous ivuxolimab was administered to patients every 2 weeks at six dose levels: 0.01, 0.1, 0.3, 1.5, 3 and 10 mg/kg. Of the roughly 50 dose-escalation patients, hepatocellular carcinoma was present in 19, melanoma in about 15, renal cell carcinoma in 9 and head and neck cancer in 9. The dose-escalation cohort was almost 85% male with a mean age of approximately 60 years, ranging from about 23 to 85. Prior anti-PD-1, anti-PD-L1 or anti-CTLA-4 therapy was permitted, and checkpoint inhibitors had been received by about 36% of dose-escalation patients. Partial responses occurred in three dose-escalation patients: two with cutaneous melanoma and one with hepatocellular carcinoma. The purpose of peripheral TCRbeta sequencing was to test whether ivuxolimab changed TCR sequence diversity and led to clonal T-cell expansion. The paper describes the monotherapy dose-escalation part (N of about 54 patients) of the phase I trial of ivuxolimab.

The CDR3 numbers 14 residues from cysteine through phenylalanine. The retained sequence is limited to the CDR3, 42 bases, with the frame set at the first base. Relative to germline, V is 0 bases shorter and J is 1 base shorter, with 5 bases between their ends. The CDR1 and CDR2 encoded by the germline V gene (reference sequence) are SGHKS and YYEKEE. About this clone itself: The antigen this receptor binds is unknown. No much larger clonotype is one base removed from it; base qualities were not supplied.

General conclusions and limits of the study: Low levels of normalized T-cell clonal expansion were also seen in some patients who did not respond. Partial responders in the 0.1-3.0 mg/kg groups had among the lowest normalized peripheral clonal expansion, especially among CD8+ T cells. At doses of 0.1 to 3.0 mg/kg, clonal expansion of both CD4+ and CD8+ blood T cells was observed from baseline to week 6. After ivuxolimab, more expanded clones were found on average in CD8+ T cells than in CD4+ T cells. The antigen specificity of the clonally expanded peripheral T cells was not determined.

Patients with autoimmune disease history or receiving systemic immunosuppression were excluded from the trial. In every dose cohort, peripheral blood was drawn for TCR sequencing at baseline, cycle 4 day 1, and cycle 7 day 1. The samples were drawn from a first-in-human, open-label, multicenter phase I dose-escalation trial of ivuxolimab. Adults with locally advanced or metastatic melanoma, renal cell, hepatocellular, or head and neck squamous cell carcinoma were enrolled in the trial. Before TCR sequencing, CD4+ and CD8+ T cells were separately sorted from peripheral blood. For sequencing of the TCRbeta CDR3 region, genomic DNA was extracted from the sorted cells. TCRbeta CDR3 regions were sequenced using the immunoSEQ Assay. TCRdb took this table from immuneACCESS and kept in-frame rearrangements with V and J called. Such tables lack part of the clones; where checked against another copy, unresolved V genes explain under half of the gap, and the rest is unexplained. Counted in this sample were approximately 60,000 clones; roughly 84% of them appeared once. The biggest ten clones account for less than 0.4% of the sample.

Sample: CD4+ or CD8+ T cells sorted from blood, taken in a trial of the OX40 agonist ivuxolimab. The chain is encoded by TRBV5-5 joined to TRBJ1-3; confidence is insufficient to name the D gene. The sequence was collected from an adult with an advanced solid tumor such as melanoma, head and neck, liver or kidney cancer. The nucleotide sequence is TGTGCCAGCAGCTTGGGCGGGTCTGGAAACACCATATATTTT. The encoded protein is CASSLGGSGNTIYF.